The clone carrying this T cell receptor (beta chain) was found a few times. Its antigen is not known. TCRdb ran MiXCR on the reads and lists one entry per CDR3 protein. Of roughly 990,000 distinct CDR3 sequences listed, around 29% are singletons. V lost 6 bases and J lost 2; bases outside the gene matches: 12. CDR1 is MDHEN and CDR2 is SYDVKM in the germline V gene. This CDR3 is 17 amino acids long. These data are taken from a study of T cell repertoires in cytomegalovirus infection. Turning to the study itself: Matching HLA type, along with CMV infection, was indicated by public TCR beta signatures.

Overall study results and limits: Cumulative frequency of public TCR beta families picked out carriers of CMV plus the relevant HLA. CMV-specific HLA-C-restricted TCR beta clonotypes dominated the ex vivo response.

This chain connects TRBV28 to TRBJ2-2, with 7 bases aligning to TRBD2. The clonotype originates from a human donor in good health (CMV status not recorded). Some clones in this sample may be carry-over from other donors' samples. The starting material was cultured CD8+ T cells from PBMCs, obtained from culture after CMV antigen stimulation. The CDR3 loop reads CASSPPRLARNTGELFF. The CDR3 coding sequence is TGTGCCAGCAGCCCCCCCCGACTAGCCCGTAACACCGGGGAGCTGTTTTTT. Full variable domain (rest looked up from reference TRBV28 and TRBJ2-2): DVKVTQSSRYLVKRTGEKVFLECVQDMDHENMFWYRQDPGLGLRLIYFSYDVKMKEKGDIPEGYSVSREKKERFSLILESASTNQTSMYLCASSPPRLARNTGELFFGEGSRLTVL.